This T cell receptor (beta chain) appears in the sequencing data of a study of T cells in localized non-small cell lung cancer. Broader study findings: The study found T cell clonality highest in uninvolved adjacent lung, above tumor. Heterogeneity cannot be ruled out, as sequencing used one tumor region only.

V was cut by 6 bases and J by 6 bases, with 20 bases left in between. Per the germline V gene, CDR1 is SQVTM and CDR2 is ANQGSEA. The CDR3 covers 15 residues. Sequencing used immunoSEQ multiplex PCR; TCRdb keeps in-frame clones, though not all of them. This table has tens of thousands of clones, over 70% appearing once. Comments on this clone: Its specificity is not known.

This sequence originates from a male donor at least 60 years old with stage III squamous cell lung carcinoma. This chain uses TRBV29-1 with TRBJ2-2; a possible D gene is TRBD2 (5 bases). The source material was peripheral blood, sampled before any cancer treatment. The CDR3 DNA reads TGCAGCGTCCGGGTTCGGGGTGGGGTTGCCGGGGAGCTGTTTTTT. It codes for CSVRVRGGVAGELFF.